This T cell receptor beta chain was identified during a study of shared clonotypes between healthy human individuals. The study, taken as a whole, reports: Naive subsets generally had larger estimated richness than memory subsets. Compared with clonotypes that all four donors shared, non-shared clonotypes had lower generation probabilities. Sharing across several donors was seen in 4% to 6.5% of naive CD4 clonotypes.

CD45RO-negative, CCR7-positively selected cells formed the naive CD8 fraction, excluding terminally differentiated effector memory CD45RA+ cells. A remark on this clone: Its target is unknown. At the DNA level, this CDR3 is encoded by other sequences in the same sample as well.

Measured with immunoSEQ multiplex PCR; TCRdb has only the in-frame clones, and not every one. The table lists some 2,100,000 clones, under 95% of them singletons. Germline V gene data show CDR1 as MNHEY and CDR2 as SMNVEV (reference sequence). Trimming shortened V by 2 bases and J by 2 bases, and 9 bases separated the two germline ends. CDR3 size: 14 residues. The V gene is TRBV27, the J gene TRBJ1-2; a possible D gene is TRBD1 (5 bases). The sequence was collected from a man aged 18 to 29 in good health. Some clones in this sample may be carry-over from other donors' samples. The sequenced material came from naive CD8+ T cells from PBMCs. The CDR3 DNA reads TGTGCCAGCAGTTTAGTAGGGGCCAACTATGGCTACACCTTC. It is translated as CASSLVGANYGYTF.